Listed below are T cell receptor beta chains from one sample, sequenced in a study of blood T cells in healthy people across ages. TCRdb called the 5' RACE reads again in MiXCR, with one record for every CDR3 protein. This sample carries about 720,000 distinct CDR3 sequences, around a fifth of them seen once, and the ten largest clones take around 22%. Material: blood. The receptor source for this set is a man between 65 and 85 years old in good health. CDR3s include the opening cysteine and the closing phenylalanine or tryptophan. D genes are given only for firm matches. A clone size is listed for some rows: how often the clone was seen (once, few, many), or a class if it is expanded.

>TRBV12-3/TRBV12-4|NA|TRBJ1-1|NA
CASSLLRGAFF
TGTGCCAGCAGTTTGTTAAGGGGAGCTTTCTTT
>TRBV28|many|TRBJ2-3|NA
CASRTSHRTDTQYF
TGTGCCAGCAGAACTAGCCATCGCACAGATACGCAGTATTTT
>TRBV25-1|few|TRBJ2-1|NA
CASKAEGRGSNEQFF
TGTGCCAGCAAAGCGGAAGGCAGGGGAAGCAATGAGCAGTTCTTC
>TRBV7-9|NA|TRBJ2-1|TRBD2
CASSLGLAIGDEQFF
TGTGCCAGCAGCCTGGGACTAGCAATCGGGGATGAGCAGTTCTTC
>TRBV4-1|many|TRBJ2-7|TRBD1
CASSQGTGIISYEQYF
TGCGCCAGCAGCCAAGGGACAGGGATAATTTCCTACGAGCAGTACTTC
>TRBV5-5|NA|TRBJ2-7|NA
CASSLPPGNYEQYF
TGTGCCAGCAGCCTACCTCCGGGGAACTACGAGCAGTACTTC
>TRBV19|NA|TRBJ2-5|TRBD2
CASSIGLAKTQYF
TGTGCCAGTAGTATCGGACTAGCGAAGACCCAGTACTTC
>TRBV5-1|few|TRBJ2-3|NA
CASSWERPNTDTQYF
TGCGCCAGCAGCTGGGAAAGACCAAACACAGATACGCAGTATTTT
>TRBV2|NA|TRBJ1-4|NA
CASRPQGWREKLFF
TGTGCCAGCAGGCCCCAGGGTTGGCGGGAAAAACTGTTTTTT
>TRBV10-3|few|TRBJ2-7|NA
CAVRPDSYEQYF
TGTGCCGTCAGGCCCGATTCCTACGAGCAGTACTTC
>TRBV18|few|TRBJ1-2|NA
CASSPEKGAHYGYTF
TGTGCCAGCTCACCCGAAAAAGGGGCCCACTATGGCTACACCTTC
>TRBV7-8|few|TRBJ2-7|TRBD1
CASSLRTGGFYEQYF
TGTGCCAGCAGCTTAAGGACAGGGGGCTTCTACGAGCAGTACTTC
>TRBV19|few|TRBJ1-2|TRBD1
CASSSMGQAYGYTF
TGTGCCAGCTCTTCAATGGGACAGGCCTATGGCTACACCTTC
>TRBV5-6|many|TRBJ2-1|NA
CASSFTDNEQFF
TGTGCCAGCAGCTTTACGGACAATGAGCAGTTCTTC
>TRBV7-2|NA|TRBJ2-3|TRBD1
CASSLRGGALSDTQYF
TGTGCCAGCAGCTTAAGAGGGGGCGCATTGTCTGATACGCAGTATTTT
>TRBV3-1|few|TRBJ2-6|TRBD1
CASSQVRDSYSGANVLTF
TGTGCCAGCAGCCAAGTTCGGGACAGCTACTCTGGGGCCAACGTCCTGACTTTC
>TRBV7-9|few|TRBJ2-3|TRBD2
CASKRASGTLDTQYF
TGTGCCAGCAAGCGGGCTAGCGGGACCCTTGATACGCAGTATTTT
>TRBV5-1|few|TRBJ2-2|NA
CASSLDRSNTGELFF
TGCGCCAGCAGCTTGGACAGGTCGAACACCGGGGAGCTGTTTTTT
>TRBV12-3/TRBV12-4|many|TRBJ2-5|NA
CASSLALGVETQYF
TGTGCCAGCAGTTTAGCGCTAGGCGTAGAGACCCAGTACTTC
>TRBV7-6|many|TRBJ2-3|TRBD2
CASSLGSGGSADTQYF
TGTGCCAGCAGCTTAGGTAGCGGGGGGAGCGCAGATACGCAGTATTTT
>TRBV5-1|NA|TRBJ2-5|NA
CASSFLLAVKETQYF
TGCGCCAGCAGCTTTCTCTTAGCGGTAAAAGAGACCCAGTACTTC
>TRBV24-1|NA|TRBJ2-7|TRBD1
CATSDPKGQANYEQYF
TGTGCCACCAGTGACCCGAAGGGACAGGCTAACTACGAGCAGTACTTC
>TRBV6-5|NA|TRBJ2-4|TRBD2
CASSYASGGTKNIQYF
TGTGCCAGCAGTTACGCTAGCGGGGGTACCAAAAACATTCAGTACTTC
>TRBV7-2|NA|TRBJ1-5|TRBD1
CASSLETGRHQPQHF
TGTGCCAGCAGCTTAGAGACAGGGCGGCATCAGCCCCAGCATTTT
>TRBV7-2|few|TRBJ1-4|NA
CASSKGDGEKLFF
TGTGCCAGCTCCAAAGGGGACGGTGAAAAACTGTTTTTT
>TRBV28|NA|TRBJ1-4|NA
CASSFSRASHEKLFF
TGTGCCAGCAGTTTTAGCAGGGCCAGTCATGAAAAACTGTTTTTT
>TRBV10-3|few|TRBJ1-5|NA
CAIGGLTAGGNQPQHF
TGTGCCATCGGGGGCCTCACGGCAGGCGGGAATCAGCCCCAGCATTTT
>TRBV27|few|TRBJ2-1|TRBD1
CASRIPGQGSNEQFF
TGTGCCAGCAGGATCCCGGGACAGGGATCGAATGAGCAGTTCTTC
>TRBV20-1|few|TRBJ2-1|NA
CSARGEEQFF
TGCAGTGCTAGAGGGGAGGAGCAGTTCTTC
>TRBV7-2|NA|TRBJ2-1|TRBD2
CASSSERGLVNEQFF
TGTGCCAGCAGCTCAGAGCGGGGCTTGGTTAATGAGCAGTTCTTC
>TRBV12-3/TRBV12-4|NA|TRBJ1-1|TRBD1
CASSSNRGRATEAFF
TGTGCCAGCAGTTCAAACAGGGGGCGGGCGACTGAAGCTTTCTTT
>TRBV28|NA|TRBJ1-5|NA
CASSYTDGHQPQHF
TGTGCCAGCAGTTACACCGACGGCCATCAGCCCCAGCATTTT
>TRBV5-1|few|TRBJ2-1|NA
CASSLQGILDYNEQFF
TGCGCCAGCAGCTTACAGGGTATCTTGGACTACAATGAGCAGTTCTTC
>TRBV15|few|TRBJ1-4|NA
CATSRDRADRRLFF
TGTGCCACCAGCAGAGATCGGGCCGACAGACGCCTGTTTTTT
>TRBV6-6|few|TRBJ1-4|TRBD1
CASSYEGQQRYEKLFF
TGTGCCAGCAGTTACGAGGGACAGCAACGATATGAAAAACTGTTTTTT
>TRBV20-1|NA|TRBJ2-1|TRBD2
CSGGSLGLLYNEQFF
TGCAGTGGCGGGAGCCTTGGACTCCTATACAATGAGCAGTTCTTC
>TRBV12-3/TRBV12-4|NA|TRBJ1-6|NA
CASSKRDSPLHF
TGTGCCAGCAGCAAAAGGGATTCACCCCTCCACTTT
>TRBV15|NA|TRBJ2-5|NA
CATRRGHLIETQYF
TGTGCCACCAGGCGGGGTCATCTTATAGAGACCCAGTACTTC
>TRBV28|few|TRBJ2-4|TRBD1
CASSSGTGVLENIQYF
TGTGCCAGCAGTTCCGGGACAGGGGTGTTAGAAAACATTCAGTACTTC
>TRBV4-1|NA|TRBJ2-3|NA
CASSLSGTRGPDTQYF
TGCGCCAGCAGCCTCTCCGGGACCCGGGGGCCAGATACGCAGTATTTT
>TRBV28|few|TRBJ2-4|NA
CASSLPGEVAKNIQYF
TGTGCCAGCAGTCTACCAGGGGAGGTGGCCAAAAACATTCAGTACTTC
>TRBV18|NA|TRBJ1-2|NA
CASSPTEAYGYTF
TGTGCCAGCTCACCGACAGAAGCCTATGGCTACACCTTC
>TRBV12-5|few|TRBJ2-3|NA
CASGWPSTDAQYF
TGTGCTAGTGGTTGGCCTAGCACAGATGCGCAGTATTTT
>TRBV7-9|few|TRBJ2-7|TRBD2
CASSRGGSAYEQYF
TGTGCCAGCAGCCGGGGGGGCAGTGCCTACGAGCAGTACTTC
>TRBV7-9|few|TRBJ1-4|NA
CASSNPTGNEKLFF
TGTGCCAGCAGCAACCCGACAGGAAATGAAAAACTGTTTTTT
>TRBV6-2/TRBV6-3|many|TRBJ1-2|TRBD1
CASRPWTGDGYTF
TGTGCCAGCAGACCATGGACAGGGGATGGCTACACCTTC